The T cell receptor (beta chain) under discussion was sequenced for a study of OX40 agonist ivuxolimab in advanced cancers. Study in general: Aged roughly 20 to 79 with a mean of about 60 years, they were almost 85% male.

The CDR3 totals 15 residues. In germline, CDR1 is SGHKS, CDR2 YYEKEE (reference sequence). After removal of 4 bases from V and 7 bases from J, the junction contained 8 bases not matched to a gene. Sequencing was performed with immunoSEQ multiplex PCR; in TCRdb, only in-frame clones are kept and a portion is missing. The table lists roughly 95,000 clones, 85% to 90% of them singletons. The rearrangement joins TRBV5-5 to TRBJ2-1; 10 positions agree with TRBD2. Sequenced here: CD4+ or CD8+ T cells sorted from blood, sampled in a trial of the OX40 agonist ivuxolimab. The receptor was derived from an adult with an advanced solid tumor such as melanoma, head and neck, liver or kidney cancer. CDR3 protein: CASSPRLAGANEQFF. CDR3 in DNA: TGTGCCAGCAGCCCGAGGCTAGCGGGAGCAAATGAGCAGTTCTTC.